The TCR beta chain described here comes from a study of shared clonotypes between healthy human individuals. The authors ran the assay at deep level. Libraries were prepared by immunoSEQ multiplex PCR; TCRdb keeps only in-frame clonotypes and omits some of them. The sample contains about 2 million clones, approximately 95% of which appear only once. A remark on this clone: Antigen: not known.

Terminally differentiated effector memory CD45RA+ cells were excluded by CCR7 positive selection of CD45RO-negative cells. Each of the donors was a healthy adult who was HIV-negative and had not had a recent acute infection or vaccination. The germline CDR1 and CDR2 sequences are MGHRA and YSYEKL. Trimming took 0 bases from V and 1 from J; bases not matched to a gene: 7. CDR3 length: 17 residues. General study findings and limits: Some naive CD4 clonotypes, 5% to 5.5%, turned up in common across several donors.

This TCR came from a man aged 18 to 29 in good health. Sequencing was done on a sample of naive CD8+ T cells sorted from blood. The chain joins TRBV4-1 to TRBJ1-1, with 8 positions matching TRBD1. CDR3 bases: TGCGCCAGCAGCCAAGATACGGACAGGGAAACGAACACTGAAGCTTTCTTT. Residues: CASSQDTDRETNTEAFF.